Each of the 29 T cell receptor beta chains below was sequenced from the same sample in a study of blood T cell repertoires in COVID-19. Some clones are missing from TCRdb's copy, which holds only in-frame ones; the method was immunoSEQ multiplex PCR. Found here are 200,000 to 250,000 clones, roughly 83% of them singletons; the top ten hold less than 7.5%. The sequencing sample was made of peripheral blood. These receptors were taken from a woman aged 45-65 years with acute or convalescent COVID-19.

The chain links TRBV7-9 to TRBJ1-2; 7 bases fit TRBD1. CDR1 and CDR2 (germline): SEHNR, FQNEAQ (reference sequence). The ends lost 6 bases at V and 3 bases at J; junction bases unmatched: 4. There are 13 residues in the CDR3. The CDR3 coding sequence is TGTGCCAGCAGGAGACAGGGTTACTATGGCTACACCTTC. This encodes CASRRQGYYGYTF. The full variable domain, completed using reference TRBV7-9 and TRBJ1-2, is DTGVSQNPRHKITKRGQNVTFRCDPISEHNRLYWYRQTLGQGPEFLTYFQNEAQLEKSRLLSDRFSAERPKGSFSTLEIQRTEQGDSAMYLCASRRQGYYGYTFGSGTRLTVV.

The V call is TRBV27, the J call TRBJ2-1; 7 bases fit TRBD1. V was clipped by 5 bases and J by 4 bases; unmatched bases: 14. CDR1 is MNHEY and CDR2 is SMNVEV in the germline V gene (reference sequence). The CDR3 is made up of 17 amino acids. CDR3 nucleotides: TGTGCCAGCAGTCGGGGCTCAATCGGGGACAGATACAATGAGCAGTTCTTC. This translates into CASSRGSIGDRYNEQFF.

The CDR3 spells CASSLERMGTRPLHF. The DNA of the CDR3 is TGTGCCAGCAGTTTAGAACGCATGGGGACAAGACCCCTCCACTTT. The V call is TRBV28, the J call TRBJ1-6, with a weak D call TRBD1 (6 bases). The germline CDR1 and CDR2 sequences are MDHEN and SYDVKM. V lost 2 bases and J 12 bases, leaving 17 bases between the germline ends. The CDR3 is 15 residues long.

This chain uses TRBV24-1 with TRBJ1-1, with 7 bases matching TRBD1. The CDR3 is 14 amino acids. J was trimmed by 2 bases and V by 5 bases; bases with no gene match: 4. From germline, CDR1 is KGHDR and CDR2 SFDVKD. CDR3 DNA: TGTGCCACCAGTGCGCCAGGGGGAAACACTGAAGCTTTCTTT. Its translation is CATSAPGGNTEAFF.

The chain joins TRBV18 to TRBJ2-7; the D gene is possibly TRBD1 (5 bases). The CDR3 extends over 13 amino acids. The ends were cut back, 5 bases at V and 6 bases at J, with 14 bases in the middle. Germline CDR1 and CDR2: KGHSH and LQKENI. In DNA form, the CDR3 reads TGTGCCAGCTCAAGACCTCTAGGGGCCGAGCAGTACTTC. Protein: CASSRPLGAEQYF. The full variable domain, its missing parts supplied by reference TRBV18 and TRBJ2-7, is NAGVMQNPRHLVRRRGQEARLRCSPMKGHSHVYWYRQLPEEGLKFMVYLQKENIIDESGMPKERFSAEFPKEGPSILRIQQVVRGDSAAYFCASSRPLGAEQYFGPGTRLTVT.

This chain joins TRBV6-5 and TRBJ1-2; weak D call: TRBD1 (6 bases). CDR1 MNHEY and CDR2 SVGAGI come from the germline V gene. The CDR3 has 14 amino acids. Trimming took 8 bases from V and 3 from J, leaving 16 bases between them. The CDR3 DNA is TGTGCCAGCGCTGATAGGGGGAAGGACTATGGCTACACCTTC. Its translation is CASADRGKDYGYTF.

This chain links TRBV3-1 (or the pseudogene TRBV3-2) with TRBJ1-3, with D unclear. The germline V gene encodes CDR1 LGHDT and CDR2 YNNKEL (reference sequence). Between the trimmed V and J ends, which lost 2 bases and 4 bases, there was a span of 12 bases. This CDR3 is built from 15 residues. DNA of the CDR3: TGTGCCAGCAGCCAAACTCCATCGGGGGGAAACACCATATATTTT. It specifies CASSQTPSGGNTIYF.

This clone has a single count. The chain joins TRBV4-1 to TRBJ1-2; 10 bases are a match to TRBD1. Germline CDR1 reads MGHRA; CDR2 reads YSYEKL. V dropped 4 bases and J dropped 4; count of bases not matched to a gene: 6. The CDR3 runs 15 residues. CDR3 loop: CASSPRQGASYGYTF. DNA of the CDR3: TGCGCCAGCAGCCCGAGACAGGGGGCGAGCTATGGCTACACCTTC.

The chain uses TRBV5-1 and TRBJ1-1, with D perhaps TRBD1 (5 bases). This CDR3 region has 16 residues. Looked up from germline, CDR1 is SGHRS and CDR2 is YFSETQ. V dropped 2 bases and J dropped 1 base, with 15 bases sitting between them. The CDR3 DNA is TGCGCCAGCAGCTTCGTGGGGGGACGGAAGAACACTGAAGCTTTCTTT. Protein sequence: CASSFVGGRKNTEAFF.

A note on this clone: The same CDR3 can be traced to other DNA sequences in this sample. The genes are TRBV5-1 and TRBJ1-1; D possibly corresponds to TRBD1 (5 bases). The CDR3 runs 14 residues. Looked up from germline, CDR1 is SGHRS and CDR2 is YFSETQ. Between the trimmed V and J ends, which lost 0 bases and 4 bases, there was a span of 10 bases. CDR3 coding DNA: TGCGCCAGCAGCTTGGTGGCTCAGGGCACTGAAGCTTTCTTT. Protein product: CASSLVAQGTEAFF.

The chain carries TRBV24-1 and TRBJ1-1; unclear D gene. Trimming cost V 2 bases and J 4 bases, with 13 bases left between them. Per germline, CDR1 KGHDR and CDR2 SFDVKD. The CDR3 consists of 15 residues. The CDR3, as DNA: TGTGCCACCAGTGATTCCCGGGTGGGTGGCACTGAAGCTTTCTTT. Translation: CATSDSRVGGTEAFF.

This chain connects TRBV27 to TRBJ1-6; 7 nucleotides agree with TRBD1. The junction had 3 bases not matched to a gene; V was cut back by 3 bases and J by 7 bases. Per the germline V gene, CDR1 is MNHEY and CDR2 is SMNVEV (reference sequence). This CDR3 is built from 14 residues. CDR3 region: CASSLTGRNSPLHF. The DNA of the CDR3 is TGTGCCAGCAGTTTGACAGGGCGCAATTCACCCCTCCACTTT.

This clone occurred a few times. This chain links TRBV11-3 with TRBJ2-3; D might be TRBD1 (6 bases). Trimming cost V 2 bases and J 1 base, with 10 bases left between them. CDR3 size: 15 residues. Looked up from germline, CDR1 is SGHNT and CDR2 is YENEEA. The CDR3 bases are TGTGCCAGCAGCTTATCCCCAGGGGGCACAGATACGCAGTATTTT. This translates into CASSLSPGGTDTQYF.

The J gene is TRBJ2-5, the V gene TRBV4-1; D may be TRBD1 (5 bases). The CDR3 has 14 residues. Germline V CDR1 and CDR2: MGHRA, YSYEKL. The ends were cut back, 0 bases at V and 2 bases at J, with 7 bases in the middle. The chain's CDR3 is CASSQEGRQETQYF. CDR3 sequence (DNA): TGCGCCAGCAGCCAAGAGGGGCGGCAAGAGACCCAGTACTTC.

There are a few counts of this clone. CDR3 residues: CASSPQGVADGTQYF. In DNA, the CDR3 is TGTGCCAGCAGCCCCCAGGGGGTGGCCGATGGTACCCAGTACTTC. This chain uses TRBV9 with TRBJ2-5, with TRBD1 matching 7 bases. This CDR3 has 15 amino acids. The V and J ends lost 4 bases and 8 bases, in that order; junction bases with no gene match: 14. In germline, CDR1 is SGDLS, CDR2 YYNGEE.

This chain uses TRBV30 with TRBJ1-1, with TRBD1 identical over 7 bases. The V gene end was trimmed by 3 bases and the J gene end by 5 bases; junction bases not matched to a gene: 3. This CDR3 has 12 amino acids. Germline CDR1 GTSNPN, CDR2 SVGIG (reference sequence). The CDR3 coding sequence is TGTGCCTGGAGGCAGGGGGGTACTGAAGCTTTCTTT. This codes for CAWRQGGTEAFF.

V is TRBV5-1 and J is TRBJ2-3; 11 nucleotides line up with TRBD2. After removal of 3 bases from V and 2 bases from J, the junction contained 2 bases not matched to a gene. Germline V CDR1 and CDR2: SGHRS, YFSETQ. The CDR3 is 15 residues long. DNA for the CDR3: TGCGCCAGCAGCTCGACTAGCGGGGACACAGATACGCAGTATTTT. Translation: CASSSTSGDTDTQYF.

The genes are TRBV5-4 and TRBJ1-6, with 10 bases aligning to TRBD1. The ends lost 5 bases at V and 7 bases at J; junction bases unmatched: 9. Germline CDR1 SGHNT, CDR2 YYREEE (reference sequence). The length of the CDR3 is 16 residues. The CDR3 here is CASSPAQDRGNSPLHF. CDR3 bases: TGTGCCAGCAGTCCCGCCCAGGACAGGGGGAATTCACCCCTCCACTTT.

This clone was seen a single time. The chain joins TRBV11-2 to TRBJ1-1; no reliable D call. Germline-derived CDR1 and CDR2 are SGHAT and FQNNGV. This CDR3 comprises 13 residues. The V end was cut by 8 bases, the J end by 4 bases, with 14 bases between. CDR3 in amino acids: CASRLERGTEAFF. The CDR3 DNA reads as TGTGCCAGCCGTCTAGAACGGGGCACTGAAGCTTTCTTT.

The V and J genes are TRBV30 and TRBJ2-2; D is possibly TRBD2 (7 bases). The germline V gene has CDR1 GTSNPN and CDR2 SVGIG (reference sequence). This CDR3 has 14 amino acids. Trimming pared 7 bases from V and 4 bases from J, leaving 16 bases between. The CDR3 DNA follows: TGTGCCTCGAAGGGGGGGCTAGGCACCGGGGAGCTGTTTTTT. Translated, it gives CASKGGLGTGELFF.

In its sample, this clone was seen once. The chain carries TRBV30 and TRBJ1-5; D remains unclear. This CDR3 contains 12 residues. V lost 3 bases, J lost 10 bases, and 13 bases lay in between. The germline V gene encodes CDR1 GTSNPN and CDR2 SVGIG (reference sequence). The chain's CDR3 is CAWSKAAGPQHF. The CDR3 nucleotides read TGTGCCTGGAGCAAGGCCGCAGGCCCCCAGCATTTT.

V usage is TRBV28 and J usage is TRBJ2-3, with TRBD2 matching over 8 bases. V was clipped by 7 bases and J by 5 bases; unmatched bases: 11. The V gene's germline CDR1 is MDHEN and CDR2 SYDVKM. The CDR3 runs 15 residues. In DNA form, the CDR3 reads TGTGCCAGCACAGTAGCGGGGAGTGCGGGAGATACGCAGTATTTT. It yields the protein CASTVAGSAGDTQYF.

In this sample, this clone turned up once. This chain joins TRBV5-8 and TRBJ2-1, with 7 bases fitting TRBD1. Losses at the gene ends were 4 bases for V and 10 bases for J; bases not matched to a gene: 11. The germline gives CDR1 SGHTS, CDR2 YDEGEE. The CDR3 loop spans 14 amino acids. CDR3 nucleotides: TGTGCCAGCAGCCAACGCTGGACAGGAGCAGAGCAGTTCTTC. Translating it yields CASSQRWTGAEQFF.

The chain has TRBV19 and TRBJ1-5, with D perhaps TRBD1 (5 bases). Germline CDR1 and CDR2: LNHDA and SQIVND (reference sequence). V lost 3 bases and J 9 bases, leaving 12 bases between the germline ends. The CDR3 length is 13 residues. CDR3 sequence reads: CASSISGVPPQHF. The CDR3 nucleotides read TGTGCCAGTAGTATTTCGGGGGTACCGCCCCAGCATTTT.

The rearrangement links TRBV6-5 to TRBJ1-2, with TRBD1 as a possible D gene (6 bases). The V gene lost 7 bases and the J gene lost 8 bases, with 11 bases spanning the gap. The germline V gene encodes CDR1 MNHEY and CDR2 SVGAGI. The length of the CDR3 is 11 residues. CDR3 in amino acids: CASTRGGGYTF. The DNA for the CDR3 is TGTGCCAGCACAAGAGGGGGAGGCTACACCTTC.

This clone has a handful of counts. V usage is TRBV6-2 or TRBV6-3 and J usage is TRBJ2-1; D gene uncertain. The length of the CDR3 is 14 residues. In germline, CDR1 is MNHEY, CDR2 SVGEGT. V was shortened by 2 bases and J by 6 bases, with 11 bases between the two germline ends. The CDR3 nucleotides read TGTGCCAGCAGTTACATCCCCGCGTCCAATGAGCAGTTCTTC. Its protein product is CASSYIPASNEQFF.

The chain carries TRBV7-9 and TRBJ2-1; the D gene is possibly TRBD1 (6 bases). Trimming left V 2 bases short and J 3 bases short, with 11 bases between. In germline, CDR1 is SEHNR, CDR2 FQNEAQ (reference sequence). The CDR3 consists of 15 residues. The CDR3 is CASSLTEGVYNEQFF. CDR3 sequence (DNA): TGTGCCAGCAGCTTAACCGAGGGGGTCTACAATGAGCAGTTCTTC. The full variable domain, its missing parts supplied by reference TRBV7-9 and TRBJ2-1, is DTGVSQNPRHKITKRGQNVTFRCDPISEHNRLYWYRQTLGQGPEFLTYFQNEAQLEKSRLLSDRFSAERPKGSFSTLEIQRTEQGDSAMYLCASSLTEGVYNEQFFGPGTRLTVL.

The J gene is TRBJ2-2, the V gene TRBV18, with D unclear. V gave up 1 base and J gave up 0 bases, with 3 bases separating them. The V gene's germline CDR1 is KGHSH and CDR2 LQKENI. The CDR3 is 14 residues long. CDR3 region: CASSPLTNTGELFF. In DNA form, the CDR3 reads TGTGCCAGCTCACCACTTACGAACACCGGGGAGCTGTTTTTT.

This chain uses TRBV6-4 with TRBJ1-2, with D perhaps matching TRBD1 (6 bases). The CDR3 loop spans 14 amino acids. Germline V gene data show CDR1 as MRHNA and CDR2 as SNTAGT. In nucleotides, the CDR3 is TGTACCCAACCGGGACACCACGAAACGGGTGGCTACACCTTC. Translated: CTQPGHHETGGYTF.